Below, 25 T cell receptor beta chains from the same sample are listed, as sequenced in a study of response to subunit inactivated influenza vaccine. In TCRdb, the RT-PCR reads were re-called with MiXCR into one record per CDR3 protein. The table records around 530,000 distinct CDR3 sequences, 12% of them present only once. The sample here was PBMCs from blood, taken on the day of vaccination. The source is a man between 50 and 59 years old who received an inactivated influenza vaccine.

CDR3 DNA sequence: TGTGCCAGCAGCCAAGGGACAGGGGAACGTGAAGCTTTCTTT. Translated: CASSQGTGEREAFF. The genes are TRBV3-1 and TRBJ1-1; 9 bases line up with TRBD1. The CDR3 contains 14 residues. With 1 base clipped from V and 7 bases from J, the junction kept 4 bases outside the gene matches. Germline V CDR1 and CDR2: LGHDT, YNNKEL (reference sequence).

The J gene is TRBJ2-1, the V gene TRBV5-1; D is unresolved. Germline V gene data show CDR1 as SGHRS and CDR2 as YFSETQ. The CDR3 length is 16 residues. V lost 2 bases, J lost 8 bases, and 20 bases lay in between. CDR3 in DNA: TGCGCCAGCAGCTTCCACCGCCGGCGACGGTCTGATGAGCAGTTCTTC. Translation gives CASSFHRRRRSDEQFF.

The chain couples TRBV29-1 to TRBJ1-3; TRBD1 is a possible D gene (5 bases). Germline V gives CDR1 SQVTM, CDR2 ANQGSEA. The CDR3 length is 14 residues. The V end was cut by 3 bases, the J end by 2 bases, with 11 bases between. CDR3 loop: CSVDLRGPGNTIYF. The CDR3 DNA reads TGCAGCGTTGACTTAAGGGGACCTGGAAACACCATATATTTT.

This clonotype was counted at least ten times. The chain uses TRBV29-1 and TRBJ1-2; no reliable D call. Germline-derived CDR1 and CDR2 are SQVTM and ANQGSEA. Trimming left V 0 bases short and J 5 bases short, with 13 bases between. The CDR3 is 14 amino acids. CDR3 in amino acids: CSVEESARGYGYTF. DNA for the CDR3: TGCAGCGTTGAAGAATCGGCTCGGGGATATGGCTACACCTTC.

This clonotype was observed once. This chain links TRBV29-1 with TRBJ2-3; 8 positions agree with TRBD2. Looked up from germline, CDR1 is SQVTM and CDR2 is ANQGSEA. V lost 7 bases and J lost 5; bases outside the gene matches: 20. The CDR3 loop spans 17 amino acids. The CDR3 DNA reads as TGCAGCGGCGCGGGAGGCGATGGGAGGTTGATTAAAGATACGCAGTATTTT. Translation gives CSGAGGDGRLIKDTQYF.

This chain connects TRBV7-2 to TRBJ2-5; TRBD1 is a possible D gene (6 bases). This CDR3 comprises 13 residues. CDR1 SGHTA and CDR2 FQGNSA come from the germline V gene. Trimming removed 2 bases at V and 10 bases at J, with 14 bases between. CDR3 sequence reads: CASSLTRTAFQYF. The CDR3, as DNA: TGTGCCAGCAGCTTAACTAGGACAGCGTTCCAGTACTTC.

The rearrangement links TRBV6-2 or TRBV6-3 to TRBJ2-5; D may correspond to TRBD1 or TRBD2 (5 bases each). The CDR3 covers 18 residues. Trimming left V 2 bases short and J 4 bases short, with 23 bases between. Per the germline V gene, CDR1 is MNHEY and CDR2 is SVGEGT. The CDR3 spells CASSYNPKGTGSRETQYF. The DNA for the CDR3 is TGTGCCAGCAGTTACAACCCCAAGGGGACGGGCTCTCGAGAGACCCAGTACTTC.

The chain combines TRBV7-3 with TRBJ2-1; D possibly corresponds to TRBD1 (5 bases). Germline CDR1 and CDR2: SGHTA and FQGTGA. The V end lost 2 bases, the J end lost 0 bases, and 8 bases lay between the germline ends. The CDR3 is made up of 15 amino acids. The DNA for the CDR3 is TGTGCCAGCAGCTTAGGACACAGCTCCTACAATGAGCAGTTCTTC. It translates to CASSLGHSSYNEQFF.

V usage is TRBV20-1 and J usage is TRBJ2-5; D is undetermined. The CDR3 totals 15 residues. Germline CDR1 reads DFQATT; CDR2 reads SNEGSKA (reference sequence). Trimming removed 2 bases from V and 0 bases from J, with 13 bases in between. CDR3 coding DNA: TGCAGTGCTAGACCCATTCGACGGGACCAAGAGACCCAGTACTTC. Its translation: CSARPIRRDQETQYF.

CDR3 in DNA: TGTGCCATCAGTGACGGGGCAACAAACATTCAGTACTTC. The encoded protein is CAISDGATNIQYF. The chain couples TRBV10-3 to TRBJ2-4; D may be TRBD1 or TRBD2 (5 bases each). Germline assignment: CDR1 ENHRY and CDR2 SYGVKD. This CDR3 comprises 13 residues. The ends were cut back, 3 bases at V and 6 bases at J, with 9 bases in the middle.

This clonotype was counted a few times. The chain has TRBV4-2 and TRBJ1-6; a possible D gene is TRBD1 (6 bases). Germline-derived CDR1 and CDR2 are LGHNA and YNFKEQ. V gave up 5 bases and J gave up 5 bases, with 13 bases separating them. The CDR3 consists of 15 residues. The CDR3: CASSKQGRDNSPLHF. The CDR3 region has the DNA TGTGCCAGCAGCAAACAGGGCCGTGATAATTCACCCCTCCACTTT.

Points on this clonotype: Compared with germline, one end of the junction differs, possibly owing to a read error. The chain employs TRBV12-3 or TRBV12-4 and TRBJ1-5; possible D gene TRBD1, 6 bases. This CDR3 is built from 16 residues. CDR3 sequence reads: CASRYGGGRSKQPQHF. CDR3 bases: TGTGCCAGCAGATATGGGGGCGGCAGGAGCAAGCAGCCCCAGCATTTT.

This clonotype was detected a few times. The chain links TRBV29-1 to TRBJ2-5; TRBD2 matches at 12 bases. Germline assignment: CDR1 SQVTM and CDR2 ANQGSEA. The trim removed 3 bases at V and 5 bases at J, leaving 10 bases unmatched. The length of the CDR3 is 16 residues. The CDR3 sequence is CSVDGRLAGVVETQYF. The CDR3, as DNA: TGCAGCGTTGACGGTAGACTAGCGGGAGTTGTCGAGACCCAGTACTTC.

The rearrangement joins TRBV30 to TRBJ1-1; D remains ambiguous. The CDR3 has 12 amino acids. Germline CDR1 GTSNPN, CDR2 SVGIG (reference sequence). Trimming stripped 2 bases from V and 0 bases from J, with 4 bases between. The CDR3 is CAWSQMNTEAFF. DNA of the CDR3: TGTGCCTGGAGTCAGATGAACACTGAAGCTTTCTTT.

This clonotype was recorded at least ten times. The rearrangement uses TRBV7-3 and TRBJ2-3; no clear D gene. Trimming cost V 3 bases and J 4 bases, with 11 bases left between them. The CDR3 loop spans 14 amino acids. The germline CDR1 and CDR2 sequences are SGHTA and FQGTGA. The chain's CDR3 is CASSFSGLADTQYF. The CDR3 nucleotides read TGTGCCAGCAGCTTCTCAGGATTGGCAGATACGCAGTATTTT.

This chain links TRBV20-1 with TRBJ2-2; D gene unclear. CDR1 is DFQATT and CDR2 is SNEGSKA in the germline V gene (reference sequence). The CDR3 has 15 residues. The V end lost 3 bases, the J end lost 0 bases, and 11 bases lay between the germline ends. The CDR3 is CSASRAGANTGELFF. In DNA, the CDR3 is TGCAGTGCTAGTAGAGCAGGTGCGAACACCGGGGAGCTGTTTTTT.

This chain links TRBV5-5 with TRBJ2-1; 7 nucleotides align to TRBD2. CDR1 and CDR2 (germline): SGHKS, YYEKEE (reference sequence). The CDR3 covers 18 residues. Trimming removed 4 bases from V and 0 bases from J; junction bases left unmatched: 13. This CDR3 reads CASSASGAGELSYNEQFF. CDR3 bases: TGTGCCAGCAGCGCGAGCGGGGCGGGGGAACTCTCCTACAATGAGCAGTTCTTC.

This clonotype appeared many times. The V gene is TRBV11-1, the J gene TRBJ2-1, with 8 nucleotides matching TRBD2. Germline CDR1 and CDR2: SGHAT and FQDESV (reference sequence). V was clipped by 5 bases and J by 3 bases; unmatched bases: 15. The CDR3 consists of 18 residues. CDR3 nucleotides: TGTGCCAGCAGCCCCCGATGGGAGAGCGGGGGACTCTACAATGAGCAGTTCTTC. As protein: CASSPRWESGGLYNEQFF.

This clonotype was observed a few times. V gene TRBV12-3 or TRBV12-4 combines with J gene TRBJ1-1, with D maybe TRBD1 (6 bases). The CDR3 has 14 amino acids. V was pared by 5 bases and J by 2 bases, with 12 bases between. As DNA, the CDR3 is TGTGCCAGCAGTGGGGGACACCAAAACACTGAAGCTTTCTTT. Amino acids: CASSGGHQNTEAFF.

This clonotype was detected a few times. This chain links TRBV5-1 with TRBJ2-7, with TRBD1 identical over 8 bases. The J segment lost 4 bases and the V segment lost 0 bases, leaving 6 bases of the junction unmatched. Looked up from germline, CDR1 is SGHRS and CDR2 is YFSETQ. This CDR3 contains 15 residues. The CDR3 loop reads CASSLGTGKMYEQYF. CDR3 DNA sequence: TGCGCCAGCAGCTTGGGGACAGGGAAAATGTACGAGCAGTACTTC. The full variable domain, its missing parts supplied by reference TRBV5-1 and TRBJ2-7, is KAGVTQTPRYLIKTRGQQVTLSCSPISGHRSVSWYQQTPGQGLQFLFEYFSETQRNKGNFPGRFSGRQFSNSRSEMNVSTLELGDSALYLCASSLGTGKMYEQYFGPGTRLTVT.

J is TRBJ2-1 and V is TRBV9; D is tentatively TRBD1 or TRBD2 (5 bases each). Germline V gene data show CDR1 as SGDLS and CDR2 as YYNGEE. The CDR3 consists of 14 residues. V lost 0 bases to trimming and J lost 9 bases, with 13 bases between them. The CDR3 DNA reads TGTGCCAGCAGCGTAGCGTCGTCAGGGAGTGAGCAGTTCTTC. Its translation: CASSVASSGSEQFF.

This clonotype has more than one count but fewer than ten. V is TRBV20-1 and J is TRBJ2-7, with 9 bases lining up with TRBD2. J gave up 3 bases and V 0 bases, and 6 bases lay outside the gene matches. The CDR3 runs to 15 residues. CDR1 and CDR2 from the germline V gene are DFQATT and SNEGSKA (reference sequence). CDR3 sequence (DNA): TGCAGTGCTAGAGATGTTGGCGGGGGGGGCTACGAGCAGTACTTC. Amino acid sequence: CSARDVGGGGYEQYF.

As regards this clonotype: A junction end diverges from the germline sequence, so it may reflect a read error. The chain is built from TRBV6-5 and TRBJ2-7, with D maybe TRBD2 (6 bases). Germline V gives CDR1 MNHEY, CDR2 SVGAGI. This CDR3 is 15 amino acids long. As DNA, the CDR3 is TGTGCCAGCAGTTACTCCGGGGGTTTCACCTACGGGCAGTACTTC. Its protein product is CASSYSGGFTYGQYF.

The chain carries TRBV5-1 and TRBJ2-3, with D possibly matching TRBD2 (5 bases). The CDR3 covers 16 residues. Germline lookup yields CDR1 SGHRS and CDR2 YFSETQ. V was clipped by 1 base and J by 1 base, with 13 bases between them. The CDR3 bases are TGCGCCAGCAGCTTGTTCGGCGAGGGCCGCACAGATACGCAGTATTTT. Translated, it gives CASSLFGEGRTDTQYF.

This clonotype showed up just a few times. The chain joins TRBV24-1 to TRBJ2-5; 7 positions agree with TRBD1. This CDR3 region has 15 residues. CDR1 is KGHDR, CDR2 SFDVKD, per germline. The V gene end was trimmed by 4 bases and the J gene end by 4 bases; junction bases not matched to a gene: 8. The CDR3 DNA sequence: TGTGCCACCAGTGACCCAGCGTCAGGGGGAGAGACCCAGTACTTC. This sequence encodes CATSDPASGGETQYF.